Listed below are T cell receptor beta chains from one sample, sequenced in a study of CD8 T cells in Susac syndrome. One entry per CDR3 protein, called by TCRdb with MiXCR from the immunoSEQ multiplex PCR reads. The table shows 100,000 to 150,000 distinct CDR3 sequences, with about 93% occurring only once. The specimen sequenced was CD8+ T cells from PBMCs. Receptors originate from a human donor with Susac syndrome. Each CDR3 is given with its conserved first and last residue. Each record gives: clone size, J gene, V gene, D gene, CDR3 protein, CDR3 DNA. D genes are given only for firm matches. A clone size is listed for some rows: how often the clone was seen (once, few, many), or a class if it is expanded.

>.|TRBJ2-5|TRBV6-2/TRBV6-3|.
CASSPSETQYF
TGTGCCAGCAGCCCTTCGGAGACCCAGTACTTC
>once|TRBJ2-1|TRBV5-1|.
CASSWDNEQFF
TGCGCCAGCAGCTGGGACAATGAGCAGTTCTTC
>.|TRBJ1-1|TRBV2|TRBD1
CAGRTGNTEAFF
TGTGCCGGAAGGACAGGGAACACTGAAGCTTTCTTT
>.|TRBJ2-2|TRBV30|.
CAWSLGGTGELFF
TGTGCCTGGAGTTTGGGTGGGACCGGGGAGCTGTTTTTT
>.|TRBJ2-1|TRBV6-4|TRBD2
CASSDSLRGDNEQFF
TGTGCCAGCAGTGACTCATTGCGGGGGGACAATGAGCAGTTCTTC
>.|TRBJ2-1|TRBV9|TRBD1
CASSVEGARYNEQFF
TGTGCCAGCAGCGTAGAGGGGGCGCGCTACAATGAGCAGTTCTTC
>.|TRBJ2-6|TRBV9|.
CASSVEGGNTGANVLTF
TGTGCCAGCAGCGTAGAGGGGGGCAACACTGGGGCCAACGTCCTGACTTTC
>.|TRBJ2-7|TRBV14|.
CASSQEVGSDEQYF
TGTGCCAGCAGCCAAGAGGTCGGCTCAGACGAGCAGTACTTC
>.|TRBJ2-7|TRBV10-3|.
CAISEDQGEQYF
TGTGCCATCAGTGAGGACCAGGGCGAGCAGTACTTC
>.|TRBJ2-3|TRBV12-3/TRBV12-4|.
CASRGGADTQYF
TGTGCCAGCAGAGGGGGGGCAGATACGCAGTATTTT
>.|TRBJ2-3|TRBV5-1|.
CASSLEDALSTDTQYF
TGCGCCAGCAGCTTGGAGGACGCACTAAGCACAGATACGCAGTATTTT
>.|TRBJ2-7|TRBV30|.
CAWSVLGEQYF
TGTGCCTGGAGTGTACTCGGGGAGCAGTACTTC
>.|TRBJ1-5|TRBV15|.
CATSSYRGLYSNQPQHF
TGTGCCACCAGCAGCTACCGGGGCCTCTATAGCAATCAGCCCCAGCATTTT
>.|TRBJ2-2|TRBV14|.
CASSHMGVNTGELFF
TGTGCCAGCAGCCATATGGGGGTAAACACCGGGGAGCTGTTTTTT
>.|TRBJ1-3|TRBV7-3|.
CASSSGVSSGNTIYF
TGTGCCAGCAGCTCCGGAGTGAGCTCTGGAAACACCATATATTTT
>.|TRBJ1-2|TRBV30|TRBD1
CAARDSSYGYTF
TGTGCCGCTCGGGACAGTAGCTATGGCTACACCTTC
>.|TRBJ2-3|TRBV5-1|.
CASRKGTDTQYF
TGCGCCAGCAGGAAGGGGACAGATACGCAGTATTTT
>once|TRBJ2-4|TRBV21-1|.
CASPDRLAKNIQYF
TGTGCCAGCCCCGACAGGCTAGCCAAAAACATTCAGTACTTC
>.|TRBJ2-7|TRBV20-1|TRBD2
CSAEGTTSYEQYF
TGCAGTGCTGAGGGGACTACTTCCTACGAGCAGTACTTC
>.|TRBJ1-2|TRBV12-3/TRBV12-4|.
CASSTTSSLHGYTF
TGTGCCAGCAGCACGACCTCTTCTCTTCATGGCTACACCTTC
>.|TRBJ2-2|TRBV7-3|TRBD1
CASSFGTGVAGELFF
TGTGCCAGCAGCTTTGGGACAGGGGTGGCCGGGGAGCTGTTTTTT
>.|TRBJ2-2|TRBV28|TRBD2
CASSDTSGGAFTGELFF
TGTGCCAGCAGTGACACTAGCGGGGGCGCCTTTACCGGGGAGCTGTTTTTT
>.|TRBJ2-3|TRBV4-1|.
CASSQVDRGSRGDTQYF
TGCGCCAGCAGCCAAGTTGATAGGGGGAGCCGAGGAGATACGCAGTATTTT
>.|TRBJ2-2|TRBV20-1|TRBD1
CSARDTGQRNTGELFF
TGCAGTGCTAGAGACACGGGACAGAGGAACACCGGGGAGCTGTTTTTT
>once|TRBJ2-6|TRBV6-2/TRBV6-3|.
CASTMGGSGANVLTF
TGTGCCAGCACCATGGGGGGATCTGGGGCCAACGTCCTGACTTTC
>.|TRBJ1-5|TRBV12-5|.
CASGPHGDLNQPQHF
TGTGCTAGTGGTCCGCACGGGGACCTTAATCAGCCCCAGCATTTT
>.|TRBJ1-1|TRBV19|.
CASSPYEGRDTEAFF
TGTGCCAGTAGTCCCTACGAGGGGCGAGACACTGAAGCTTTCTTT
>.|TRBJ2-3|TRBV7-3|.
CASSIPSTDTQYF
TGTGCCAGCAGCATTCCTAGCACAGATACGCAGTATTTT
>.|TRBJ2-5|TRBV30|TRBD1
CAWSEGQAFRETQYF
TGTGCCTGGAGTGAGGGACAGGCTTTCAGGGAGACCCAGTACTTC
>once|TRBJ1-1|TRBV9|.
CASSAGRWGDTEAFF
TGTGCCAGCAGCGCAGGACGGTGGGGGGACACTGAAGCTTTCTTT
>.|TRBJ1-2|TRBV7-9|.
CASSWTGDTHLYGYTF
TGTGCCAGCAGCTGGACCGGGGACACCCACCTCTATGGCTACACCTTC
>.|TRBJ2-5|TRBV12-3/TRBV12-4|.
CASRNGALETQYF
TGTGCCAGCAGAAATGGGGCGTTAGAGACCCAGTACTTC
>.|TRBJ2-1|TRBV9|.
CASSVDWTPTYEQFF
TGTGCCAGCAGCGTAGATTGGACCCCTACCTATGAGCAGTTCTTC
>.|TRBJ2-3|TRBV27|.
CASRPFGGTDTQYF
TGTGCCAGCAGGCCCTTCGGGGGCACAGATACGCAGTATTTT
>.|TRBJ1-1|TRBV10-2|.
CASSESGLGAFF
TGCGCCAGCAGTGAGTCGGGACTTGGAGCTTTCTTT
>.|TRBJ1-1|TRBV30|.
CAWSVRGPEAFF
TGTGCCTGGAGTGTCCGAGGGCCTGAAGCTTTCTTT
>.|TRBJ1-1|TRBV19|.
CASSMVGGQEAFF
TGTGCCAGTAGTATGGTCGGGGGGCAGGAGGCTTTCTTT
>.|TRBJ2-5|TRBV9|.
CASSYSTGETQYF
TGTGCCAGCAGCTATTCCACGGGGGAGACCCAGTACTTC
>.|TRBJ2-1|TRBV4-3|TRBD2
CASSQWSGRAFSHEQFF
TGCGCCAGCAGCCAATGGAGCGGGAGGGCCTTCTCCCATGAGCAGTTCTTC